This T cell receptor beta chain was captured by sequencing in a study of post-analysis software for immune sequencing data. In the case of this clonotype: What it binds is unknown. One end of the junction is discordant with germline, which a read error may explain.

Study-level points and caveats: Patients used about five TRBV segments, including TRBV5-6, TRBV5-1 and TRBV20-1, more often than controls.

CDR3 length equals 14 residues. Germline-derived CDR1 and CDR2 are SGHRS and YFSETQ. The authors incorporated unique molecular identifiers into the TCR beta cDNA libraries. Via MiXCR, TCRdb re-called the PCR reads, giving one row per CDR3 protein. The table lists about 540,000 distinct CDR3 sequences, 30% to 40% of them singletons. The J gene is TRBJ2-3, the V gene TRBV5-1, with 7 nucleotides matching TRBD1. The TCR was taken from a girl aged 2-17 years with multiple sclerosis. The sequenced material came from blood. The CDR3 sequence is CASSLGQGTVTQYF. The CDR3 bases are TGCGCCAGCAGCTTGGGACAGGGAACAGTTACGCAGTATTTT. The whole variable domain, filled in from reference TRBV5-1 and TRBJ2-3, reads KAGVTQTPRYLIKTRGQQVTLSCSPISGHRSVSWYQQTPGQGLQFLFEYFSETQRNKGNFPGRFSGRQFSNSRSEMNVSTLELGDSALYLCASSLGQGTVTQYFGPGTRLTVL.